The 5 T cell receptor beta chains reported below all come from one sample, sequenced in a study of cytomegalovirus exposure and HLA in healthy donors. Primers: 60 Vbeta forward and 13 Jbeta reverse. Assay: immunoSEQ multiplex PCR; the TCRdb copy retains only in-frame clones and omits some. The top ten hold roughly 4.5% of the sample, which has roughly 100,000 clones, approximately 77% seen once. Sequencing input: PBMCs. The receptors were gathered from a woman aged 40-49 years in good health and CMV-seronegative.

The V call is TRBV13, the J call TRBJ1-2; D not resolved. Per germline, CDR1 PRHDT and CDR2 FYEKMQ (reference sequence). Deletions cut 5 bases from V and 2 bases from J, with 12 bases between. The CDR3 spans 14 residues. The CDR3 sequence is CASSTLDKNYGYTF. CDR3 in DNA: TGTGCCAGCAGCACACTTGACAAGAACTATGGCTACACCTTC.

The chain recombines TRBV29-1 with TRBJ2-7; D is possibly TRBD1 (5 bases). V shed 4 bases and J shed 2 bases, with 6 bases lying between them. The CDR3 extends over 11 amino acids. Germline values: CDR1 SQVTM, CDR2 ANQGSEA. CDR3 region: CSVGQPYEQYF. CDR3 bases: TGCAGCGTTGGACAGCCCTACGAGCAGTACTTC.

The chain couples TRBV11-2 to TRBJ2-4; 8 nucleotides line up with TRBD1. The CDR3 contains 15 residues. The germline CDR1 and CDR2 sequences are SGHAT and FQNNGV. V lost 5 bases, J lost 13 bases, and 16 bases stayed unmatched. The CDR3 nucleotides are TGTGCCAGCAGCCCACAGGGGGAAAGGATTGACCGACAGTACTTC. Protein: CASSPQGERIDRQYF.

The chain has TRBV27 and TRBJ1-1; no definite D call. V was pared by 6 bases and J by 0 bases, with 11 bases between. The CDR3 is 14 amino acids. The germline gives CDR1 MNHEY, CDR2 SMNVEV (reference sequence). The CDR3 nucleotides read TGTGCCAGCAGCCCACAATACATGAACACTGAAGCTTTCTTT. Amino acid sequence: CASSPQYMNTEAFF.

V is TRBV5-4 and J is TRBJ1-2; D unclear. CDR3 length: 15 amino acids. Looked up from germline, CDR1 is SGHNT and CDR2 is YYREEE (reference sequence). V was pared by 4 bases and J by 0 bases, with 13 bases between. The CDR3 DNA reads as TGTGCCAGCAGCGTCGGGGTGGACGCTAACTATGGCTACACCTTC. Amino acids: CASSVGVDANYGYTF. The complete variable domain, with remaining parts taken from reference TRBV5-4 and TRBJ1-2, reads ETGVTQSPTHLIKTRGQQVTLRCSSQSGHNTVSWYQQALGQGPQFIFQYYREEENGRGNFPPRFSGLQFPNYSSELNVNALELDDSALYLCASSVGVDANYGYTFGSGTRLTVV.